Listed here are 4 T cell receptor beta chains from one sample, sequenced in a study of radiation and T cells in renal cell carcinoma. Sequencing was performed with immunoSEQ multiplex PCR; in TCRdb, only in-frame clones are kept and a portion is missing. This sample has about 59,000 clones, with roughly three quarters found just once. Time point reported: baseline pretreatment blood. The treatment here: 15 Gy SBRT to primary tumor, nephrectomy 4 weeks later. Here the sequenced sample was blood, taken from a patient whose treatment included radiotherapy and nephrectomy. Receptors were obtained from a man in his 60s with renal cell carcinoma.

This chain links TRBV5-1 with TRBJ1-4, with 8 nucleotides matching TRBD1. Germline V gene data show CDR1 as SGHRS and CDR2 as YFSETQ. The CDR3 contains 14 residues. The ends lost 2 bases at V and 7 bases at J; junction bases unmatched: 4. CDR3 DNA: TGCGCCAGCAGCTTTCAGGGGGCGGTTGAAAAACTGTTTTTT. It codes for CASSFQGAVEKLFF.

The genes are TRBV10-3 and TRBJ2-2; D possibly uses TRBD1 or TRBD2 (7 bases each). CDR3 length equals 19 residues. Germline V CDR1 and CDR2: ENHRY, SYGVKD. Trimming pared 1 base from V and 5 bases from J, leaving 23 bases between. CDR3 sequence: CAISELAIGRGQRTGELFF. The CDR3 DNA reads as TGTGCCATCAGTGAGTTGGCGATTGGGAGGGGGCAACGGACCGGGGAGCTGTTTTTT.

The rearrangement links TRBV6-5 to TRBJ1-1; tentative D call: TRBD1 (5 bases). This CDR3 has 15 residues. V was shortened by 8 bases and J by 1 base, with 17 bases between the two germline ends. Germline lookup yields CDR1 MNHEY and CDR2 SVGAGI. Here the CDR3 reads CASLSAVGRNTEAFF. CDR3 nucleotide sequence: TGTGCCAGCCTATCTGCCGTGGGACGGAACACTGAAGCTTTCTTT.

The CDR3 sequence: CASSDHVGTIYF. The CDR3 nucleotides are TGTGCCAGCAGTGATCACGTGGGCACCATATATTTT. The gene calls are TRBV25-1 and TRBJ1-3; D unclear. The CDR3 extends over 12 amino acids. Trimming took 3 bases from V and 9 from J, leaving 9 bases between them. CDR1 MGHDK and CDR2 SYGVNS come from the germline V gene. Based on the CDR3 plus reference TRBV25-1 and TRBJ1-3, the full variable domain is EADIYQTPRYLVIGTGKKITLECSQTMGHDKMYWYQQDPGMELHLIHYSYGVNSTEKGDLSSESTVSRIRTEHFPLTLESARPSHTSQYLCASSDHVGTIYFGEGSWLTVV.